The 15 T cell receptor beta chains presented below share a single source sample, sequenced in a study of OX40 agonist ivuxolimab in advanced cancers. TCRdb keeps only in-frame clones here, not all; method: immunoSEQ multiplex PCR. Here the sample spans 15,000 to 20,000 clones, less than 85% being singletons. Source: CD4+ or CD8+ T cells sorted from blood, taken in a trial of the OX40 agonist ivuxolimab. These TCRs come from an adult with an advanced solid tumor such as melanoma, head and neck, liver or kidney cancer.

This clone was counted only a few times. The chain joins TRBV5-4 to TRBJ1-6; TRBD1 might be the D (6 bases). The V end lost 5 bases, the J end lost 10 bases, and 16 bases lay between the germline ends. The CDR3 length is 14 residues. Germline assignment: CDR1 SGHNT and CDR2 YYREEE (reference sequence). CDR3 region: CASSLPEGESPLHF. The CDR3 DNA is TGTGCCAGCAGTCTTCCCGAGGGGGAATCACCCCTCCACTTT.

The V gene is TRBV27, the J gene TRBJ2-7, with D perhaps matching TRBD1 or TRBD2 (5 bases each). This CDR3 contains 15 residues. Trimming pared 6 bases from V and 9 bases from J, leaving 24 bases between. Germline assignment: CDR1 MNHEY and CDR2 SMNVEV (reference sequence). The CDR3 DNA reads TGTGCCAGCAGCCACACGGGACCCCAAAGGAAGGGGCAGTACTTC. As protein: CASSHTGPQRKGQYF.

V is TRBV7-9 and J is TRBJ1-4, with a tentative D call TRBD1 (5 bases). Trimming stripped 10 bases from V and 3 bases from J, with 15 bases between. The CDR3 totals 14 residues. Germline CDR1 and CDR2: SEHNR and FQNEAQ (reference sequence). This CDR3 is CAIIFDSPNEKLFF. The DNA for the CDR3 is TGTGCCATCATCTTCGACAGCCCTAATGAAAAACTGTTTTTT.

This clone appeared a few times. The genes are TRBV18 and TRBJ2-7; D is perhaps TRBD1 (6 bases). Trimming removed 4 bases from V and 3 bases from J, with 13 bases in between. In germline, CDR1 is KGHSH, CDR2 LQKENI. The CDR3 contains 14 residues. The CDR3 loop is CASSRAGQFYEQYF. The CDR3 nucleotides are TGTGCCAGCTCACGAGCTGGACAGTTCTACGAGCAGTACTTC.

The chain uses TRBV6-1 and TRBJ2-1; 8 bases fit TRBD2. Germline V gene lookup returns CDR1 MNHNS and CDR2 SASEGT. J was trimmed by 6 bases and V by 8 bases; bases with no gene match: 9. This CDR3 spans 14 amino acids. CDR3 nucleotide sequence: TGTGCCAGCCCCTCGGGGGGGGGAAGCAATGAGCAGTTCTTC. Amino acid sequence: CASPSGGGSNEQFF.

This clone was counted at least ten times. V usage is TRBV7-2 and J usage is TRBJ1-5; D not certain. CDR3 length: 15 amino acids. Looked up from germline, CDR1 is SGHTA and CDR2 is FQGNSA. The ends were cut back, 1 base at V and 0 bases at J, with 7 bases in the middle. The CDR3: CASSLEGFSNQPQHF. The CDR3, as DNA: TGTGCCAGCAGCTTAGAAGGGTTTAGCAATCAGCCCCAGCATTTT.

This clone was seen only once. The chain is built from TRBV27 and TRBJ2-1; the match to TRBD1 covers 7 bases. The CDR3 covers 13 residues. Germline trimming cut 2 bases from V and 8 bases from J; bases unmatched to any gene: 3. Germline CDR1 and CDR2: MNHEY and SMNVEV (reference sequence). The CDR3 bases are TGTGCCAGCAGTTTAGCAGGGGGTCATGAGCAGTTCTTC. Translated, it gives CASSLAGGHEQFF.

This clone was seen a few times. V is TRBV11-3 and J is TRBJ2-1, with TRBD2 matching over 9 bases. The CDR3 has 14 amino acids. Trimming cost V 6 bases and J 9 bases; bases outside gene matches: 9. CDR1 and CDR2 from the germline V gene are SGHNT and YENEEA. This CDR3 reads CASSAGTSSLEQFF. CDR3 in DNA: TGTGCCAGCAGTGCCGGGACTAGCAGCCTTGAGCAGTTCTTC. Looking up the rest from reference TRBV11-3 and TRBJ2-1 gives the full variable domain: EAGVVQSPRYKIIEKKQPVAFWCNPISGHNTLYWYLQNLGQGPELLIRYENEEAVDDSQLPKDRFSAERLKGVDSTLKIQPAELGDSAVYLCASSAGTSSLEQFFGPGTRLTVL.

The chain combines TRBV6-5 with TRBJ1-1; a possible D gene is TRBD1 (5 bases). The CDR3 runs to 14 residues. Germline V gene lookup returns CDR1 MNHEY and CDR2 SVGAGI. Trimming removed 9 bases from V and 3 bases from J, with 17 bases in between. The CDR3 here is CASIPLEGYTEAFF. The DNA of the CDR3 is TGTGCCAGTATACCCCTGGAGGGGTACACTGAAGCTTTCTTT.

This clone was seen more than once but under ten times. The rearrangement joins TRBV2 to TRBJ2-1; D is undetermined. Germline loops: CDR1 SNHLY, CDR2 FYNNEI. The CDR3 runs 10 residues. The V gene lost 8 bases and the J gene lost 9 bases, with 8 bases spanning the gap. In DNA form, the CDR3 reads TGTGCCAGCGTGAGCCTTGAGCAGTTCTTC. Protein: CASVSLEQFF.

This chain uses TRBV9 with TRBJ1-6; D uncertain. The germline CDR1 and CDR2 sequences are SGDLS and YYNGEE. The ends were cut back, 0 bases at V and 7 bases at J, with 8 bases in the middle. This CDR3 region has 14 residues. CDR3 sequence reads: CASSVADTNSPLHF. The DNA for the CDR3 is TGTGCCAGCAGCGTAGCTGACACCAATTCACCCCTCCACTTT.

The chain is built from TRBV2 and TRBJ2-6; D uncertain. Germline lookup yields CDR1 SNHLY and CDR2 FYNNEI. V lost 6 bases, J lost 2 bases, and 11 bases lay in between. The CDR3 extends over 15 amino acids. The CDR3 DNA sequence: TGTGCCAGCAGAAACTTACTCGCTGGGGCCAACGTCCTGACTTTC. Translating it yields CASRNLLAGANVLTF.

The rearrangement joins TRBV11-2 to TRBJ1-1, with D unclear. This CDR3 is 13 amino acids long. Trimming left V 0 bases short and J 5 bases short, with 7 bases between. Germline V gene sequence: CDR1 SGHAT, CDR2 FQNNGV. CDR3 in DNA: TGTGCCAGCAGCTTAGAGACGATTACTGAAGCTTTCTTT. This sequence encodes CASSLETITEAFF.

V gene TRBV5-1 combines with J gene TRBJ1-5; tentatively, D is TRBD1 (5 bases). Germline V gene data show CDR1 as SGHRS and CDR2 as YFSETQ. Trimming took off 5 bases at V and 5 bases at J, with 11 bases between the two ends. This CDR3 is 13 amino acids long. The CDR3 protein is CASSSEGDQPQHF. The CDR3 region has the DNA TGCGCCAGCAGTTCGGAAGGGGATCAGCCCCAGCATTTT.

The table lists this clone with a count of one. Germline is not matched at one junction end, which may reflect a read error. The rearrangement links TRBV28 to TRBJ2-5; possibly TRBD1 for D (5 bases). Germline CDR1 is MDHEN and CDR2 is SYDVKM. The CDR3 length is 14 residues. The CDR3 loop is CASSLFEDKETRYF. The CDR3 nucleotides are TGTGCCAGCAGTTTATTTGAGGACAAAGAGACCCGGTACTTC.